The source of this T cell receptor (beta chain) is a study of cytomegalovirus exposure and HLA in healthy donors. Study findings and constraints: Among CMV-associated TCR beta chains, most appeared HLA-restricted in a later analysis. A later analysis, which compared TCR beta chains of equal frequency, found the HLA-associated ones more clonally expanded.

Trimming took off 9 bases at V and 4 bases at J, with 16 bases between the two ends. The CDR3 loop spans 13 amino acids. Germline V gene data show CDR1 as SGHDT and CDR2 as YYEEEE. PCR was performed using 60 Vbeta and 13 Jbeta primers. Only in-frame clones appear in the TCRdb table, and some are missing; sequencing was by immunoSEQ multiplex PCR. The sample has some 210,000 clones, over 60% seen once. On this clone itself: Its specificity is unknown.

The sample was PBMCs. The V and J genes are TRBV5-6 and TRBJ1-2; no clear D gene. This clonotype originated in a woman between 25 and 40 years old in good health and CMV-seropositive. DNA of the CDR3: TGTGCCACAAGGCGTAGACAAAGCTATGGCTACACCTTC. Translating gives CATRRRQSYGYTF.